This paragraph reports one T cell receptor beta chain. Its specificity is unknown. This entry comes from a study of T cells in localized non-small cell lung cancer. Study-level findings and limits: Paired adjacent lung recovered a median approximately 57 of the top 100 tumor clones. Heterogeneity within the tumor remains possible, as just one region underwent sequencing. Highest T cell clonality was seen in uninvolved adjacent lung, surpassing that measured in tumor. Prolonged overall survival went with higher T cell density in the blood.

V lost 4 bases, J lost 2 bases, and 9 bases lay in between. Germline-derived CDR1 and CDR2 are SEHNR and FQNEAQ (reference sequence). The length of the CDR3 is 14 residues. Profiled with immunoSEQ multiplex PCR; TCRdb holds only in-frame clones, not every one. The repertoire holds under 10,000 clones, with approximately 93% as singletons. The sequenced sample was peripheral blood, obtained before any cancer treatment. The chain carries TRBV7-9 and TRBJ2-1, with D maybe TRBD1 (6 bases). The sequence was collected from a woman between 35 and 75 years old with stage I lung adenocarcinoma. The CDR3 loop is CASSSGQPYNEQFF. In DNA, the CDR3 is TGTGCCAGCAGCTCCGGACAGCCCTACAATGAGCAGTTCTTC.